This T cell receptor (beta chain) originates from a study of blood T cell repertoires in COVID-19. Looking at the study overall: The United States, Italy and Spain supplied acute and convalescent COVID-19 samples.

Original data processing: Nucleated cell counts were estimated from reference gene primer amplification. The table came from immunoSEQ multiplex PCR; TCRdb's copy has only in-frame clones and leaves some out. That table supplies the V and J calls and clone size; D and trimming were determined from the DNA. The profile covers roughly 90,000 clones, with roughly 89% appearing a single time and approximately 2.4% taken by the ten largest. Germline V gives CDR1 MDHEN, CDR2 SYDVKM. Trimming shortened V by 2 bases and J by 2 bases, and 13 bases separated the two germline ends. This CDR3 contains 15 residues.

The J gene is TRBJ2-7, the V gene TRBV28; possible D gene TRBD2, 6 bases. Sequencing was carried out using peripheral blood. The sequence derives from a man in his fifties with acute or convalescent COVID-19. The CDR3: CASSLGGAETYEQYF. The CDR3, as DNA: TGTGCCAGCAGTTTAGGCGGGGCCGAGACCTACGAGCAGTACTTC.